The rows below give T cell receptor beta chains drawn from one sample of a study of T cell responses to AZD1222 COVID-19 vaccine. The assay was immunoSEQ multiplex PCR, and TCRdb's table has in-frame clones only and misses some. The sample includes 150,000 or so clones, 80% to 90% of them seen just once. Source: peripheral blood, taken on day 0 of AZD1222 vaccination. These receptors were taken from an adult in good health. The CDR3 runs from the conserved cysteine through the conserved F or W. The order of the fields is CDR3 protein, CDR3 DNA, D gene, V gene, J gene, clone size. A D gene is named only where the DNA matches it firmly. The size entry is marked missing in some rows and otherwise reads once, few, many or a size class.

CDR3: CASSFPLAEEETQYF
DNA: TGTGCCAGCAGCTTCCCACTAGCGGAAGAAGAGACCCAGTACTTC
D: TRBD2
V: TRBV5-4
J: TRBJ2-5
size: few

CDR3: CASSLGHRAFF
DNA: TGTGCCAGCAGCCTGGGACACCGAGCTTTCTTT
D: .
V: TRBV28
J: TRBJ1-1
size: .

CDR3: CASSLSRASNQPQHF
DNA: TGTGCCAGCAGCTTATCGCGGGCTAGCAATCAGCCCCAGCATTTT
D: .
V: TRBV7-2
J: TRBJ1-5
size: .

CDR3: CASSLVPRTTDTQYF
DNA: TGTGCCAGCAGCTTAGTTCCTAGAACTACAGATACGCAGTATTTT
D: .
V: TRBV7-2
J: TRBJ2-3
size: .

CDR3: CASSPSYEQYF
DNA: TGTGCCAGCAGTCCAAGCTACGAGCAGTACTTC
D: .
V: TRBV11-2
J: TRBJ2-7
size: .

CDR3: CASSLRLAGASTDTQYF
DNA: TGTGCCAGCAGCCTACGACTAGCGGGAGCTAGCACAGATACGCAGTATTTT
D: TRBD2
V: TRBV13
J: TRBJ2-3
size: .

CDR3: CASRWGTGELFF
DNA: TGTGCCAGCAGATGGGGCACCGGGGAGCTGTTTTTT
D: .
V: TRBV28
J: TRBJ2-2
size: once

CDR3: CASRPGGSGRDEQYF
DNA: TGTGCCAGCAGACCCGGCGGGAGCGGGAGGGACGAGCAGTACTTC
D: TRBD2
V: TRBV28
J: TRBJ2-7
size: .

CDR3: CASAAQQTQGNEQFF
DNA: TGTGCCAGCGCCGCCCAACAAACACAGGGTAATGAGCAGTTCTTC
D: .
V: TRBV7-2
J: TRBJ2-1
size: .

CDR3: CASSSGLYNEQFF
DNA: TGTGCCAGCAGTTCTGGGCTTTACAATGAGCAGTTCTTC
D: .
V: TRBV6-5
J: TRBJ2-1
size: .

CDR3: CASSVDVGGGLYTF
DNA: TGTGCCAGCAGCGTAGATGTGGGAGGGGGACTCTACACCTTC
D: .
V: TRBV9
J: TRBJ1-2
size: .

CDR3: CASSPQRTDYTEAFF
DNA: TGTGCCAGTAGCCCCCAACGGACAGACTACACTGAAGCTTTCTTT
D: .
V: TRBV19
J: TRBJ1-1
size: .

CDR3: CASSDAGMRGYTF
DNA: TGTGCCAGCAGTGACGCAGGAATGCGGGGCTACACCTTC
D: .
V: TRBV2
J: TRBJ1-2
size: .

CDR3: CASTAGGTQPQHF
DNA: TGTGCCAGCACTGCGGGGGGTACTCAGCCCCAGCATTTT
D: .
V: TRBV18
J: TRBJ1-5
size: .

CDR3: CASSLVETGPNEQFF
DNA: TGCGCCAGCAGCTTGGTAGAGACAGGCCCCAATGAGCAGTTCTTC
D: .
V: TRBV5-1
J: TRBJ2-1
size: .

CDR3: CASSQDLENQPQHF
DNA: TGCGCCAGCAGCCAAGATCTAGAAAATCAGCCCCAGCATTTT
D: .
V: TRBV4-3
J: TRBJ1-5
size: .

CDR3: CASSQEVPGTGRNEQFF
DNA: TGTGCCAGCAGCCAAGAAGTTCCCGGGACAGGGCGGAATGAGCAGTTCTTC
D: TRBD1
V: TRBV3-1/TRBV3-2
J: TRBJ2-1
size: .

CDR3: CASSLVGQLNTEAFF
DNA: TGTGCCAGCAGCTTAGTCGGACAGCTCAACACTGAAGCTTTCTTT
D: .
V: TRBV7-9
J: TRBJ1-1
size: .

CDR3: CASSLAPGTGHNEQFF
DNA: TGCGCCAGCAGCTTGGCCCCCGGGACAGGACACAATGAGCAGTTCTTC
D: TRBD1
V: TRBV5-1
J: TRBJ2-1
size: .

CDR3: CASSLSLAGSYEQYF
DNA: TGTGCCAGCAGCTTATCACTAGCGGGATCGTACGAGCAGTACTTC
D: TRBD2
V: TRBV5-4
J: TRBJ2-7
size: once

CDR3: CASSRYVQRNYNQPQHF
DNA: TGTGCCAGTAGTAGGTACGTACAGAGGAACTACAATCAGCCCCAGCATTTT
D: .
V: TRBV19
J: TRBJ1-5
size: .

CDR3: CASSVASDSSYNEQFF
DNA: TGTGCCAGCAGCGTAGCTAGCGATAGCTCCTACAATGAGCAGTTCTTC
D: .
V: TRBV9
J: TRBJ2-1
size: .

CDR3: CASRQAVNTEAFF
DNA: TGTGCCAGCAGACAGGCCGTGAACACTGAAGCTTTCTTT
D: .
V: TRBV28
J: TRBJ1-1
size: .

CDR3: CASSLLLPGQGADTEAFF
DNA: TGTGCCAGCAGCTTACTACTACCGGGACAGGGGGCGGACACTGAAGCTTTCTTT
D: TRBD1
V: TRBV5-5
J: TRBJ1-1
size: .

CDR3: CASSPVGPGELFF
DNA: TGTGCCAGCTCACCAGTAGGGCCCGGGGAGCTGTTTTTT
D: .
V: TRBV18
J: TRBJ2-2
size: .

CDR3: CASSPGTRASPLHF
DNA: TGTGCCAGCAGTCCCGGGACAAGGGCTTCACCCCTCCACTTT
D: .
V: TRBV28
J: TRBJ1-6
size: .